This T cell receptor (beta chain) appears in the sequencing data of a study of shared clonotypes between healthy human individuals. As for this clone: Its target is unknown.

Profiling relied on immunoSEQ multiplex PCR, and the TCRdb table lists in-frame clones only, not all of them. This repertoire shows roughly 1 million clones, 65% to 80% found once; its top ten account for 1.4% to 1.5%. General observations from the study: Donors were few, which limited the genetic and exposure-history diversity represented.

Every one of the donors was a Caucasian adult that lived in Nashville, Tennessee. CDR1 is ENHRY and CDR2 is SYGVKD in the germline V gene. J lost 5 bases, V lost 11 bases, and 9 bases had no gene match. The CDR3 consists of 14 residues. The source material was memory CD4+ T cells sorted from blood. Subset in this sample: CD45RA-negative fraction. This chain links TRBV10-3 with TRBJ2-3; TRBD1 agrees at 11 bases. This receptor was taken from a man between 18 and 35 years old in good health. CDR3 sequence (DNA): TGTGCCTCTTGGACAGGGGGCGGCGGAGATACGCAGTATTTT. Encoded protein: CASWTGGGGDTQYF.